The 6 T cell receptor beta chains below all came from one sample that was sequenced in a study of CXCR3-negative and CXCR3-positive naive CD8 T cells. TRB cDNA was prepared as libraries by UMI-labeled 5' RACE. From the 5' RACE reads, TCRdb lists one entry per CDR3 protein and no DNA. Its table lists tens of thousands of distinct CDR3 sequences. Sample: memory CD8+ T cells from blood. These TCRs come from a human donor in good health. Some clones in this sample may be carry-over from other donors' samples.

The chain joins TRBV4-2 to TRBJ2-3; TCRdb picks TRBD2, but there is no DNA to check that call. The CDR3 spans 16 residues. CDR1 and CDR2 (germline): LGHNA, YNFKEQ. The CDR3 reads CASSQPPAGVTDTQYF.

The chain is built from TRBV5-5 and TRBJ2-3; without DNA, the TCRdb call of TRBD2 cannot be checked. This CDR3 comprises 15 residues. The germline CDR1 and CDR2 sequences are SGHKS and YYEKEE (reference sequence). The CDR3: CASSLNFGAADTQYF.

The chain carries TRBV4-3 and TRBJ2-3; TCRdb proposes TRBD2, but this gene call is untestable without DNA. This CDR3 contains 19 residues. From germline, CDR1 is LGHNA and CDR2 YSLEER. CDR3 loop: CASSQDVGLGTLALDTQYF.

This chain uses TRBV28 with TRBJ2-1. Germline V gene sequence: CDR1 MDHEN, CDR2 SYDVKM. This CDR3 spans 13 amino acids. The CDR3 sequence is CASNWGPYNEQFF.

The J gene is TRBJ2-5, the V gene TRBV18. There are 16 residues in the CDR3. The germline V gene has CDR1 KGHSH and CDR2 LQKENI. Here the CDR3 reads CASSPRYGVNQETQYF.

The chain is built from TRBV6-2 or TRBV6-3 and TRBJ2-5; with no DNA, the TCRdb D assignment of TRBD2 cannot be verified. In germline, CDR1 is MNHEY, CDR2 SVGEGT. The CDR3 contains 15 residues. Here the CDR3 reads CASSSTGGASETQYF.